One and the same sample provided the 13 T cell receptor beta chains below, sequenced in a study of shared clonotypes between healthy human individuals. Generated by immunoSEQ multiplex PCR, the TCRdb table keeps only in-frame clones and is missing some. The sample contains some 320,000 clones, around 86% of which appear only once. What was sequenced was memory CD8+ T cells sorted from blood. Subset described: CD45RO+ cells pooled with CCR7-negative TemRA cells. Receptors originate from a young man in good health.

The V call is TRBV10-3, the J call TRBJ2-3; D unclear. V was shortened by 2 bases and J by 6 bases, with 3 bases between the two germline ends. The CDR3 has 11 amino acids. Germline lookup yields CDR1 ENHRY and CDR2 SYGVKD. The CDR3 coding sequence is TGTGCCATCAGTGAGCTGGATACGCAGTATTTT. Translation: CAISELDTQYF.

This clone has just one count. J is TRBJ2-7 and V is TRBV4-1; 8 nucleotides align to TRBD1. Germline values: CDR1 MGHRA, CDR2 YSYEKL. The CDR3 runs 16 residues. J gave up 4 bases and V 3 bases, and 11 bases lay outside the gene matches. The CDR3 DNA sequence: TGCGCCAGCAGCCACCCTGGACAGGGACACTGGTACGAGCAGTACTTC. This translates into CASSHPGQGHWYEQYF.

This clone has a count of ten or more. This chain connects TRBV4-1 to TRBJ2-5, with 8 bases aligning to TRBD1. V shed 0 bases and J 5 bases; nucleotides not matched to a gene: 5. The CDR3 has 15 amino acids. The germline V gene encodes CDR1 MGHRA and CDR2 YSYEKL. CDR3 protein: CASSQDPGGGETQYF. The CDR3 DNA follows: TGCGCCAGCAGCCAAGATCCAGGGGGCGGTGAGACCCAGTACTTC.

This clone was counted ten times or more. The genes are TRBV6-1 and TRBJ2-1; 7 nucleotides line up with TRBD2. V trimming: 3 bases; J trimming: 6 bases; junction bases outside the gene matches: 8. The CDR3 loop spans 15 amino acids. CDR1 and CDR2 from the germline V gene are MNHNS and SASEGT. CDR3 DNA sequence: TGTGCCAGCAGTGAGGGGACTATCGGCGGCAATGAGCAGTTCTTC. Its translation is CASSEGTIGGNEQFF.

CDR3 loop: CAWGTTAYEQYF. The CDR3 nucleotides read TGTGCCTGGGGCACAACAGCCTACGAGCAGTACTTC. J is TRBJ2-7 and V is TRBV30; D is unclear. The CDR3 length is 12 residues. V lost 5 bases and J lost 2, with 10 bases in between. CDR1 GTSNPN and CDR2 SVGIG come from the germline V gene (reference sequence).

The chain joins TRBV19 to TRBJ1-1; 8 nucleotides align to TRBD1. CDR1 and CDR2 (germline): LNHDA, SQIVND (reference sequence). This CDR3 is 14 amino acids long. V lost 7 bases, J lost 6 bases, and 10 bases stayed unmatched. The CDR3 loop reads CASTPGGAVPEAFF. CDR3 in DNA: TGTGCCAGTACCCCAGGGGGCGCGGTCCCTGAAGCTTTCTTT.

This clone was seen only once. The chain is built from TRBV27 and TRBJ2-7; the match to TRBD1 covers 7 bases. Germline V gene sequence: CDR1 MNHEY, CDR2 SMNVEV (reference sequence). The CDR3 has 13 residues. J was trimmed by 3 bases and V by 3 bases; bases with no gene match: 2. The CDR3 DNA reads TGTGCCAGCAGTTTTTACAGGGGCTACGAGCAGTACTTC. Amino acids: CASSFYRGYEQYF.

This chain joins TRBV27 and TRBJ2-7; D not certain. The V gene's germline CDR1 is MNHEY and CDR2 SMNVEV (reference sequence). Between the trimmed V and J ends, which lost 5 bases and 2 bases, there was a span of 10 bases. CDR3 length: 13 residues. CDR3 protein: CASSPRSTYEQYF. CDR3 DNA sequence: TGTGCCAGCAGTCCTCGGTCAACCTACGAGCAGTACTTC.

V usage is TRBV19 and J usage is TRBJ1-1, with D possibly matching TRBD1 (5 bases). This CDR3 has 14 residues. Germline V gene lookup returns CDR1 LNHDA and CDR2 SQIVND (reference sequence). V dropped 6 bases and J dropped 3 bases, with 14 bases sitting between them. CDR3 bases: TGTGCCAGTAGCTGGGGCACGCCCGACACTGAAGCTTTCTTT. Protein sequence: CASSWGTPDTEAFF. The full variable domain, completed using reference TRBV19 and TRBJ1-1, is DGGITQSPKYLFRKEGQNVTLSCEQNLNHDAMYWYRQDPGQGLRLIYYSQIVNDFQKGDIAEGYSVSREKKESFPLTVTSAQKNPTAFYLCASSWGTPDTEAFFGQGTRLTVV.

The CDR3 loop is CASSLIGLAVNYEQYF. CDR3 DNA: TGTGCCAGCAGCTTAATAGGTCTAGCGGTTAACTACGAGCAGTACTTC. V and J are TRBV7-9 and TRBJ2-7; 7 bases map to TRBD2. Germline V gene sequence: CDR1 SEHNR, CDR2 FQNEAQ (reference sequence). This CDR3 contains 16 residues. The V gene end was trimmed by 2 bases and the J gene end by 3 bases; junction bases not matched to a gene: 10.

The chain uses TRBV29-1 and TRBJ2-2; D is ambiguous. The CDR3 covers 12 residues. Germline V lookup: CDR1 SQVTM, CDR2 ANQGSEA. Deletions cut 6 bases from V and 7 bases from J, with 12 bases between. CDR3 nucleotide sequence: TGCAGCGTCCTGGCTGGTCTCGGGGAGCTGTTTTTT. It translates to CSVLAGLGELFF.

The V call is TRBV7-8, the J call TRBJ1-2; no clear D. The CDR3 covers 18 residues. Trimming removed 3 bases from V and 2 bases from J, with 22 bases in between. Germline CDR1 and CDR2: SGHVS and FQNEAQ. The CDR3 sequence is CASSFEGDFPVGNYGYTF. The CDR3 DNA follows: TGTGCCAGCAGCTTTGAGGGTGACTTCCCTGTGGGCAACTATGGCTACACCTTC.

CDR3 in amino acids: CASSLVQTTYEQYF. CDR3 nucleotides: TGTGCCAGCAGCTTAGTACAGACCACCTACGAGCAGTACTTC. This chain links TRBV7-9 with TRBJ2-7; D uncertain. Germline V CDR1 and CDR2: SEHNR, FQNEAQ (reference sequence). This CDR3 contains 14 residues. With 1 base removed from V and 2 bases from J, the gap between germline ends came to 9 bases. Complete variable domain (other parts from reference TRBV7-9 and TRBJ2-7): DTGVSQNPRHKITKRGQNVTFRCDPISEHNRLYWYRQTLGQGPEFLTYFQNEAQLEKSRLLSDRFSAERPKGSFSTLEIQRTEQGDSAMYLCASSLVQTTYEQYFGPGTRLTVT.